This TCR beta chain emerged from a study of cytomegalovirus exposure and HLA in healthy donors. The CDR3 consists of 13 residues. Trimming pared 2 bases from V and 7 bases from J, leaving 12 bases between. The germline gives CDR1 MNHEY, CDR2 SVGAGI. This PCR relied on a set of 60 Vbeta primers and 13 Jbeta primers. Measured with immunoSEQ multiplex PCR; TCRdb has only the in-frame clones, and not every one. The data contain some 190,000 clones, roughly 80% of them singletons. The sequence was collected from a woman in her twenties or thirties in good health and CMV-seropositive. Input material: PBMCs. V usage is TRBV6-5 and J usage is TRBJ2-7; D call uncertain. CDR3 sequence: CASSYAVASEQYF. CDR3 sequence (DNA): TGTGCCAGCAGTTACGCGGTAGCAAGTGAGCAGTACTTC.